A selection of T cell receptor beta chains follows, all from one sample in a study of blood T cell repertoires in COVID-19. The protocol was immunoSEQ multiplex PCR, while the TCRdb copy is restricted to in-frame clones and leaves out a portion. The sample records about 150,000 clones, approximately 86% being singletons. The material sequenced was peripheral blood. All receptors derive from a man between 65 and 85 years old with acute or convalescent COVID-19. Both conserved end residues are part of each CDR3. The order of the fields is clone size, D gene, V gene, J gene, CDR3 protein, CDR3 DNA. D genes are given only for firm matches. Rows give clone size only sometimes, using once, few, many, or a class for an expanded clone.

clone_size: -
d_call: TRBD1
v_call: TRBV7-2
j_call: TRBJ2-2
cdr3_aa: CASRLQQGAGTGELFF
cdr3_nt: TGTGCCAGCCGCCTTCAACAGGGGGCAGGGACCGGGGAGCTGTTTTTT

clone_size: -
d_call: -
v_call: TRBV30
j_call: TRBJ2-7
cdr3_aa: CAWNLRDSDEQYF
cdr3_nt: TGTGCCTGGAACCTCCGGGACTCCGACGAGCAGTACTTC

clone_size: -
d_call: -
v_call: TRBV24-1
j_call: TRBJ2-1
cdr3_aa: CATSDLNPRGKLNEQFF
cdr3_nt: TGTGCCACCAGTGATTTGAACCCCAGGGGAAAACTGAATGAGCAGTTCTTC

clone_size: -
d_call: TRBD2
v_call: TRBV5-4
j_call: TRBJ2-1
cdr3_aa: CASNPPGREGLGNEQFF
cdr3_nt: TGTGCCAGCAACCCTCCCGGGCGGGAGGGTCTTGGGAATGAGCAGTTCTTC

clone_size: -
d_call: TRBD2
v_call: TRBV5-6
j_call: TRBJ2-7
cdr3_aa: CASSLGGLAGIPAYEQYF
cdr3_nt: TGTGCCAGCAGCTTGGGGGGACTAGCGGGAATTCCAGCCTACGAGCAGTACTTC

clone_size: -
d_call: -
v_call: TRBV9
j_call: TRBJ1-5
cdr3_aa: CASSVAPQGQPQHF
cdr3_nt: TGTGCCAGCAGCGTAGCTCCACAGGGCCAGCCCCAGCATTTT

clone_size: -
d_call: TRBD1
v_call: TRBV5-5
j_call: TRBJ1-2
cdr3_aa: CASSSTGASNYGYTF
cdr3_nt: TGTGCCAGCAGCTCGACAGGGGCTTCTAACTATGGCTACACCTTC

clone_size: once
d_call: TRBD1
v_call: TRBV5-1
j_call: TRBJ2-5
cdr3_aa: CASSGTGGPQETQYF
cdr3_nt: TGCGCCAGCAGCGGGACAGGGGGGCCCCAAGAGACCCAGTACTTC

clone_size: -
d_call: -
v_call: TRBV7-3
j_call: TRBJ1-1
cdr3_aa: CASSQGEGTEAFF
cdr3_nt: TGTGCCAGCAGCCAAGGGGAGGGCACTGAAGCTTTCTTT

clone_size: -
d_call: -
v_call: TRBV19
j_call: TRBJ2-7
cdr3_aa: CASSIGADSYEQYF
cdr3_nt: TGTGCCAGTAGTATAGGGGCTGATTCCTACGAGCAGTACTTC

clone_size: -
d_call: TRBD1
v_call: TRBV4-3
j_call: TRBJ2-5
cdr3_aa: CASSQGGTGGYETQYF
cdr3_nt: TGCGCCAGCAGCCAGGGTGGGACAGGGGGGTACGAGACCCAGTACTTC

clone_size: once
d_call: -
v_call: TRBV5-8
j_call: TRBJ2-7
cdr3_aa: CASSLAPGWSYEQYF
cdr3_nt: TGTGCCAGCAGCTTGGCGCCAGGGTGGTCCTACGAGCAGTACTTC

clone_size: -
d_call: TRBD1
v_call: TRBV5-1
j_call: TRBJ1-2
cdr3_aa: CASSLQGANNYGYTF
cdr3_nt: TGCGCCAGCAGCTTGCAGGGGGCAAACAACTATGGCTACACCTTC

clone_size: once
d_call: -
v_call: TRBV2
j_call: TRBJ2-7
cdr3_aa: CASRVLGTGPYEQYF
cdr3_nt: TGTGCCAGCAGGGTCCTAGGCACCGGCCCCTACGAGCAGTACTTC

clone_size: -
d_call: -
v_call: TRBV9
j_call: TRBJ1-2
cdr3_aa: CASSAGTRHGYTF
cdr3_nt: TGTGCCAGCAGCGCTGGGACACGACATGGCTACACCTTC

clone_size: -
d_call: TRBD1
v_call: TRBV4-3
j_call: TRBJ1-2
cdr3_aa: CASSQDSTGAYGYTF
cdr3_nt: TGCGCCAGCAGCCAAGACTCGACAGGGGCATATGGCTACACCTTC

clone_size: once
d_call: -
v_call: TRBV24-1
j_call: TRBJ2-5
cdr3_aa: CATSAPGPKETQYF
cdr3_nt: TGTGCCACCAGTGCTCCGGGTCCCAAAGAGACCCAGTACTTC

clone_size: -
d_call: -
v_call: TRBV3-1/TRBV3-2
j_call: TRBJ2-3
cdr3_aa: CASSQGSPQVTDTQYF
cdr3_nt: TGTGCCAGCAGCCAAGGCTCCCCTCAGGTAACAGATACGCAGTATTTT

clone_size: once
d_call: TRBD2
v_call: TRBV4-3
j_call: TRBJ2-1
cdr3_aa: CASSPLAGGGNEQFF
cdr3_nt: TGCGCCAGCAGCCCACTAGCGGGAGGGGGAAATGAGCAGTTCTTC

clone_size: -
d_call: -
v_call: TRBV7-6
j_call: TRBJ1-3
cdr3_aa: CASSLASDTGYGNTIYF
cdr3_nt: TGTGCCAGCAGCTTAGCGTCCGACACAGGGTACGGAAACACCATATATTTT

clone_size: -
d_call: -
v_call: TRBV28
j_call: TRBJ1-1
cdr3_aa: CASRISRKSTEAFF
cdr3_nt: TGTGCCAGCAGAATCTCCAGGAAGTCCACTGAAGCTTTCTTT

clone_size: once
d_call: -
v_call: TRBV11-2
j_call: TRBJ1-1
cdr3_aa: CASSLRVAEAFF
cdr3_nt: TGTGCCAGCAGCTTGAGGGTGGCTGAAGCTTTCTTT

clone_size: -
d_call: TRBD2
v_call: TRBV5-6
j_call: TRBJ2-1
cdr3_aa: CASSLVSASGGYNEQFF
cdr3_nt: TGTGCCAGCAGCTTGGTCTCCGCTAGCGGAGGCTACAATGAGCAGTTCTTC

clone_size: -
d_call: TRBD1
v_call: TRBV11-3
j_call: TRBJ2-7
cdr3_aa: CASSLDLVQDRDSYEQYF
cdr3_nt: TGTGCCAGCAGCTTAGACTTAGTTCAGGACAGGGACTCCTACGAGCAGTACTTC

clone_size: -
d_call: TRBD2
v_call: TRBV6-2/TRBV6-3
j_call: TRBJ2-1
cdr3_aa: CASSYSLGLAGSSYNEQFF
cdr3_nt: TGTGCCAGCAGTTACTCGTTGGGACTAGCGGGCAGCTCCTACAATGAGCAGTTCTTC

clone_size: -
d_call: TRBD2
v_call: TRBV19
j_call: TRBJ2-2
cdr3_aa: CASSIVLAGGQGGELFF
cdr3_nt: TGTGCCAGTAGTATAGTCCTAGCGGGAGGTCAAGGCGGGGAGCTGTTTTTT

clone_size: -
d_call: TRBD2
v_call: TRBV20-1
j_call: TRBJ2-7
cdr3_aa: CSASSLAVPYEQYF
cdr3_nt: TGCAGTGCTAGTTCCCTAGCGGTCCCCTACGAGCAGTACTTC

clone_size: -
d_call: -
v_call: TRBV5-1
j_call: TRBJ1-4
cdr3_aa: CASSLAGITNEKLFF
cdr3_nt: TGCGCCAGCAGCTTGGCGGGGATCACTAATGAAAAACTGTTTTTT

clone_size: -
d_call: -
v_call: TRBV28
j_call: TRBJ2-7
cdr3_aa: CASSLAQGVGYEQYF
cdr3_nt: TGTGCCAGCAGTCTCGCACAGGGAGTGGGCTACGAGCAGTACTTC

clone_size: -
d_call: -
v_call: TRBV28
j_call: TRBJ1-2
cdr3_aa: CASSSQNGYTF
cdr3_nt: TGTGCCAGCAGTTCCCAAAATGGCTACACCTTC

clone_size: -
d_call: TRBD2
v_call: TRBV11-3
j_call: TRBJ2-7
cdr3_aa: CANSLSIAGGGSSYEQYF
cdr3_nt: TGTGCCAACAGCTTATCTATAGCGGGCGGGGGGAGCTCCTACGAGCAGTACTTC

clone_size: -
d_call: TRBD2
v_call: TRBV5-1
j_call: TRBJ2-1
cdr3_aa: CASSLEGGLAGGREQFF
cdr3_nt: TGCGCCAGCAGCTTGGAAGGGGGACTAGCGGGAGGCCGTGAGCAGTTCTTC

clone_size: -
d_call: TRBD1
v_call: TRBV28
j_call: TRBJ2-7
cdr3_aa: CASSPDRGDSQYF
cdr3_nt: TGTGCCAGCAGTCCGGACAGGGGGGATTCACAGTACTTC

clone_size: -
d_call: -
v_call: TRBV9
j_call: TRBJ2-3
cdr3_aa: CASSVGVGGADTQYF
cdr3_nt: TGTGCCAGCAGCGTAGGGGTAGGGGGGGCAGATACGCAGTATTTT

clone_size: -
d_call: TRBD1
v_call: TRBV2
j_call: TRBJ2-7
cdr3_aa: CASSEQGFNEQYF
cdr3_nt: TGTGCCAGCAGCGAACAGGGGTTCAACGAGCAGTACTTC

clone_size: -
d_call: TRBD2
v_call: TRBV9
j_call: TRBJ2-1
cdr3_aa: CASSAGLAWGDEQFF
cdr3_nt: TGTGCCAGCAGCGCGGGACTAGCGTGGGGTGATGAGCAGTTCTTC

clone_size: -
d_call: -
v_call: TRBV28
j_call: TRBJ1-2
cdr3_aa: CASRSLGDYGYTF
cdr3_nt: TGTGCCAGCAGATCTCTCGGGGACTATGGCTACACCTTC

clone_size: -
d_call: TRBD1
v_call: TRBV6-5
j_call: TRBJ2-7
cdr3_aa: CASSPQWDRAGEQYF
cdr3_nt: TGTGCCAGCAGTCCTCAATGGGACAGGGCGGGCGAGCAGTACTTC

clone_size: -
d_call: TRBD1
v_call: TRBV13
j_call: TRBJ1-2
cdr3_aa: CAIRQGLNGYTF
cdr3_nt: TGTGCCATCCGACAGGGTTTAAATGGCTACACCTTC

clone_size: few
d_call: -
v_call: TRBV5-1
j_call: TRBJ1-1
cdr3_aa: CASSNSPNTEAFF
cdr3_nt: TGCGCCAGCAGTAACTCTCCGAACACTGAAGCTTTCTTT

clone_size: few
d_call: -
v_call: TRBV9
j_call: TRBJ2-3
cdr3_aa: CASSVVRYGGRASTDTQYF
cdr3_nt: TGTGCCAGCAGCGTAGTTCGGTATGGGGGCAGGGCAAGCACAGATACGCAGTATTTT

clone_size: -
d_call: TRBD1
v_call: TRBV11-3
j_call: TRBJ2-2
cdr3_aa: CASRRAGTGTGELFF
cdr3_nt: TGTGCCAGCAGGCGCGCCGGGACAGGGACCGGGGAGCTGTTTTTT

clone_size: -
d_call: TRBD2
v_call: TRBV15
j_call: TRBJ2-3
cdr3_aa: CATSRDRGLASDTQYF
cdr3_nt: TGTGCCACCAGCAGAGATCGGGGACTAGCGAGTGATACGCAGTATTTT

clone_size: -
d_call: TRBD1
v_call: TRBV28
j_call: TRBJ1-2
cdr3_aa: CASSPGQILYGYTF
cdr3_nt: TGTGCCAGCAGCCCGGGACAGATCCTCTATGGCTACACCTTC

clone_size: -
d_call: TRBD1
v_call: TRBV7-2
j_call: TRBJ1-1
cdr3_aa: CASSSQGATEAFF
cdr3_nt: TGTGCCAGCAGTTCCCAGGGGGCCACTGAAGCTTTCTTT